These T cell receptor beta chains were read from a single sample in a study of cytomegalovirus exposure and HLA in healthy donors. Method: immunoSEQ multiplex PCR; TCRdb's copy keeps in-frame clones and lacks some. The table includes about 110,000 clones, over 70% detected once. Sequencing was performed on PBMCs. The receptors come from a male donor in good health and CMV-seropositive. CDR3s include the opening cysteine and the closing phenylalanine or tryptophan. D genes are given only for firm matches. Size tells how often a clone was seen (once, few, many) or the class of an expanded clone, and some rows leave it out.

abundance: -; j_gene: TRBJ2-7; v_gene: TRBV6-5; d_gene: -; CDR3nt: TGTGCCAGCCGACTACAGGGCGCCTACGAGCAGTACTTC; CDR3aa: CASRLQGAYEQYF
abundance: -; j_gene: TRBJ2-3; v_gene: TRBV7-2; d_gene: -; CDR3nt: TGTGCCAGCAGCTTAGTAGCAGATACGCAGTATTTT; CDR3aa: CASSLVADTQYF
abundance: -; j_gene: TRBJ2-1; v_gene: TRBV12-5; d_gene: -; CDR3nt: TGTGCTAGTGCCACAAGCGGGTTCTACAATGAGCAGTTCTTC; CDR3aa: CASATSGFYNEQFF
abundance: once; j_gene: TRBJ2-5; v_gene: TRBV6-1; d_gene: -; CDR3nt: TGTGCAGGGGGGGGCCTAGGAGAGACCCAGTACTTC; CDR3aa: CAGGGLGETQYF
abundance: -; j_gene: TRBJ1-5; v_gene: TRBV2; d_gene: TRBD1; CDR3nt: TGTGCCAGCAGGCTGGCAGGGACAGGGTATCAGCCCCAGCATTTT; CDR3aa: CASRLAGTGYQPQHF
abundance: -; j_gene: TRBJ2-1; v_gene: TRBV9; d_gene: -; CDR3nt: TGTGCCAGCAGCGTAGGTAGCCACCCAACCATTGAGCAGTTCTTC; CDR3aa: CASSVGSHPTIEQFF
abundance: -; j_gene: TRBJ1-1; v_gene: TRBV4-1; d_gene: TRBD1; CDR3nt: TGCGCCAGCAGCCACTACGACAGGGACACTGAAGCTTTCTTT; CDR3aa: CASSHYDRDTEAFF
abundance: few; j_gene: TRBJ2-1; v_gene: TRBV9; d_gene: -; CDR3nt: TGTGCCAGCAGCTCAAACGCCGGGGGTACCGATGAGCAGTTCTTC; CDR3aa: CASSSNAGGTDEQFF
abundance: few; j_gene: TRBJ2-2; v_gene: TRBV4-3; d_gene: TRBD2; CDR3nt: TGCGCCAGCAGCCAAGAATTTGGCAGCGGGGGGGCCGGGGAGCTGTTTTTT; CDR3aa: CASSQEFGSGGAGELFF
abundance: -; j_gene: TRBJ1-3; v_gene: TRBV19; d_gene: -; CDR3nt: TGTGCCAGTAGTATCCTCCGGGACATCGGAAACACCATATATTTT; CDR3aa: CASSILRDIGNTIYF
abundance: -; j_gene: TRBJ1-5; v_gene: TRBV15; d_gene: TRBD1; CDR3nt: TGTGCCACCAGCAGCGGAACCGGGACAGGGCCTCAGCCCCAGCATTTT; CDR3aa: CATSSGTGTGPQPQHF
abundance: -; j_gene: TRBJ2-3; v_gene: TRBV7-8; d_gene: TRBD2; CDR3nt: TGTGCCAGCAGCTTCGGGACTAGCGGGACACCACAATCTACGCAGTATTTT; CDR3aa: CASSFGTSGTPQSTQYF
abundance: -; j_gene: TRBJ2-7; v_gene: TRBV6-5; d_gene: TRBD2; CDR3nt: TGTGCCAGCACCCGCGGAGCAGGCGGGGGCTACGAGCAGTACTTC; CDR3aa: CASTRGAGGGYEQYF
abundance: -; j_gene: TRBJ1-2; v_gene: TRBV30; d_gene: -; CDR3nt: TGTGCCCTGGGGCGACAGACCTTCTATGGCTACACCTTC; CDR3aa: CALGRQTFYGYTF
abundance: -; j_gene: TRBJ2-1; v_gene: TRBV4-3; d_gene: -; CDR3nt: TGCGCCAGCAGCCAGCGTCGAGGGTTCATAAATGAGCAGTTCTTC; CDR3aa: CASSQRRGFINEQFF
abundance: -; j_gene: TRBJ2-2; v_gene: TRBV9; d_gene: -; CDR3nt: TGTGCCAGCCCTAAAGACACCGGGGAGCTGTTTTTT; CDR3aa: CASPKDTGELFF
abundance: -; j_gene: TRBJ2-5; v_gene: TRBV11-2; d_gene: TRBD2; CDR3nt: TGTGCCAGCAGAAGAAATAGCGGGGCTCAAGAGACCCAGTACTTC; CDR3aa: CASRRNSGAQETQYF
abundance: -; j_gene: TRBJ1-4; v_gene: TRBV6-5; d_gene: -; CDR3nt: TGTGCCAGCAAAGATCGGGGGGCACAGTCTGAAAAACTGTTTTTT; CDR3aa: CASKDRGAQSEKLFF
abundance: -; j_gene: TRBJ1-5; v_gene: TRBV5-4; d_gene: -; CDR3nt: TGTGCCAGCAGCCCCACAGGGCCCCTTCAACCGGTTTTAGCCCAATGGCCCCAGCATTTT; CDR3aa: CASSPTGPLQPVLAQWPQHF
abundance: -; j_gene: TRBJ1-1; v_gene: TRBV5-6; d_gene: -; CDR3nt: TGTGCCAGCAGCTTGGTCAGTAACACTGAAGCTTTCTTT; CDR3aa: CASSLVSNTEAFF
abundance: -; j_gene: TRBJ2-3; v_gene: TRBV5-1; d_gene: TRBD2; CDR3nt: TGCGCCAGCGGTAAAGCGGGGAATGTGGGAACAGATACGCAGTATTTT; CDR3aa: CASGKAGNVGTDTQYF
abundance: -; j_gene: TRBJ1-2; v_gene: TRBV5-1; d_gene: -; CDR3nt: TGCGCCAGCAGCTTTGACAGGAATGTACATGGCTACACCTTC; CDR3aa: CASSFDRNVHGYTF
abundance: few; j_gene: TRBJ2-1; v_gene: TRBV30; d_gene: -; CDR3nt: TGTGCCTGGAGTTTGTTTCCGACTTCCTACAATGAGCAGTTCTTC; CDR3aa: CAWSLFPTSYNEQFF
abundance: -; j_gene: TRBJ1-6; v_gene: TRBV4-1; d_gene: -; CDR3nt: TGCGCCAGCAGCCAAGTGGACAGTCTTTCCTATAATTCACCCCTCCACTTT; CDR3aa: CASSQVDSLSYNSPLHF
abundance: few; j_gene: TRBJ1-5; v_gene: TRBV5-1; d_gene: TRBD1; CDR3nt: TGCGCCAGCAGCTTACAGGGGCCCCCCAATCAGCCCCAGCATTTT; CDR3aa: CASSLQGPPNQPQHF
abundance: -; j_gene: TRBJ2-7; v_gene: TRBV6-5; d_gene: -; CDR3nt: TGTGCCAGCCGAAAAGCGGCCAAAGGCTACGAGCAGTACTTC; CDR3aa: CASRKAAKGYEQYF
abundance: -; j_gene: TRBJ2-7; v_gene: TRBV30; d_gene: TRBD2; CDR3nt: TGTGCCTGCGACCCTAGCGGGAGGAGCGAGCAGTACTTC; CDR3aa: CACDPSGRSEQYF
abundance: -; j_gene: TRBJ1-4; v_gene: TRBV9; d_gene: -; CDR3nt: TGTGCCAGCAGTCAAGATGGGCTAACTAATGAAAAACTGTTTTTT; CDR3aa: CASSQDGLTNEKLFF
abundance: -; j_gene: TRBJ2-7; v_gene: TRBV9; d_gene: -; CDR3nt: TGTGCCAGCAGCGCCCGACCGGGACTCTCCTACGAGCAGTACTTC; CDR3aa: CASSARPGLSYEQYF
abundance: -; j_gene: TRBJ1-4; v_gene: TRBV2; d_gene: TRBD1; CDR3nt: TGTGCCAGCAGTTTCGGACAGGGGAATGAAAAACTGTTTTTT; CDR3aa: CASSFGQGNEKLFF
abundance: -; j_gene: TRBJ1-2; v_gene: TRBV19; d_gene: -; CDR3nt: TGTGCCAGTAGTGCACTACAGGGTAGTGGCTACACCTTC; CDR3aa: CASSALQGSGYTF
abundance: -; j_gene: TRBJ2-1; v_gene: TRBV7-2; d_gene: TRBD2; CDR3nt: TGTGCCAGCAGCTTTAGCGGGAGAGGGGCCTACAATGAGCAGTTCTTC; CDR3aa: CASSFSGRGAYNEQFF
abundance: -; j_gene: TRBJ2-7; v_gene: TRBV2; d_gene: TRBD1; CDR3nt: TGTGCCAGCAGTGACGGGACAGGGGACGAGCAGTACTTC; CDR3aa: CASSDGTGDEQYF
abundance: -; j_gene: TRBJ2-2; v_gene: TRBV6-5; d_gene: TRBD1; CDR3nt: TGTGCCAGCAGTCGGGGACAGGCCACCGGGGAGCTGTTTTTT; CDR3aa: CASSRGQATGELFF
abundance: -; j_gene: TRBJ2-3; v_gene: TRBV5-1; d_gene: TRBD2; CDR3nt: TGCGCCAGCAGCTTGGCCATGGCTAGCGGGGGCACAGATACGCAGTATTTT; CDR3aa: CASSLAMASGGTDTQYF
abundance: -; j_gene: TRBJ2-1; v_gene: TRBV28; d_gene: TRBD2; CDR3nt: TGTGCCAGCAGTACGGGACTAGCGGGATACAATGAGCAGTTCTTC; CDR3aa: CASSTGLAGYNEQFF
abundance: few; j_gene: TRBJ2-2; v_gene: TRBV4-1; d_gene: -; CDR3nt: TGCGCCAGCAGCCAAGATCGTGCGGGGGCTGGCGGGGAGCTGTTTTTT; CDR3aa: CASSQDRAGAGGELFF
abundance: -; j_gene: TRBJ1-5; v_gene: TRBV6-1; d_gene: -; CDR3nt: TGTGCCAGCAGTGAAGGGGTGGCGGGACCCTATAGCAATCAGCCCCAGCATTTT; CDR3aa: CASSEGVAGPYSNQPQHF
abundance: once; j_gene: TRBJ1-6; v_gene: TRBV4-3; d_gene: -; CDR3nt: TGCGCCAGCAGCCAAGGGGCGCAGGGGTGGCCACCCCTCCACTTT; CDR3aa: CASSQGAQGWPPLHF
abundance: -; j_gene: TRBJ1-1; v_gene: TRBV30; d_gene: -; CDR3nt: TGTGCCTGGAGTAGGACAGAGAACACTGAAGCTTTCTTT; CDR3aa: CAWSRTENTEAFF
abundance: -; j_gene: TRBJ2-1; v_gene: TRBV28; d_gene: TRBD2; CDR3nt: TGTGCCAGCAGCCCCTCGCCGGCGGGAGTCTACAATGAGCAGTTCTTC; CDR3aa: CASSPSPAGVYNEQFF
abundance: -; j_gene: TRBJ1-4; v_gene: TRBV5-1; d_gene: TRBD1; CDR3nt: TGCGCCTGTAGATCCGGGACAGGGGGTGAAAAACTGTTTTTT; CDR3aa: CACRSGTGGEKLFF
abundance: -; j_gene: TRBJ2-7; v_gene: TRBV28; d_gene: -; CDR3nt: TGTGCCAGCAGTTCATCGGGCGAGCAGTACTTC; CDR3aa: CASSSSGEQYF
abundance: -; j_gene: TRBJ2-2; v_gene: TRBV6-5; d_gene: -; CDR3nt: TGTGCCAGCAGTTACTCTGCGGGGACTAACACCGGGGAGCTGTTTTTT; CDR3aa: CASSYSAGTNTGELFF
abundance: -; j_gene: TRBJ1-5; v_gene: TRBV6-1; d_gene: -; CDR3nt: TGTGCCAGCATAATTTCGGGGGGTCAGCCCCAGCATTTT; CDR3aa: CASIISGGQPQHF
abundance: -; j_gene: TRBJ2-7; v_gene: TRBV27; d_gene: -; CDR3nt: TGTGCCAGCAGTTTATCGGTGGGCCTAAGCTCCTACGAGCAGTACTTC; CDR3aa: CASSLSVGLSSYEQYF
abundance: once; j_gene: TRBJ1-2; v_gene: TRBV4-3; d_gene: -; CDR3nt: TGCGCCAGCAGCCAAGAGGCCGGGACACCCTATGGCTACACCTTC; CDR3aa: CASSQEAGTPYGYTF
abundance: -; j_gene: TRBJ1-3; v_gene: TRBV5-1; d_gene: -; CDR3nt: TGCGCCAGCAGCTTGGGACACCCGAGCTCTGGAAACACCATATATTTT; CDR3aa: CASSLGHPSSGNTIYF
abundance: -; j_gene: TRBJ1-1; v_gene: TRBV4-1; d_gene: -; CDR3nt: TGCGCCAGCAGCCAAGTTCAGGGGTGGGGTGAAGCTTTCTTT; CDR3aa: CASSQVQGWGEAFF
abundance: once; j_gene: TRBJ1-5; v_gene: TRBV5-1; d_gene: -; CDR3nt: TGCGCCAGCAGCTTGGGCCGGGAGGGTCAGCCCCAGAATTTT; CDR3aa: CASSLGREGQPQNF
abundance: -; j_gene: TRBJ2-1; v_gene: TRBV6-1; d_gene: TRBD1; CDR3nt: TGTGCCAGCAGTTTGGGACAGGGGTTGGTTGAGCAGTTCTTC; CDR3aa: CASSLGQGLVEQFF
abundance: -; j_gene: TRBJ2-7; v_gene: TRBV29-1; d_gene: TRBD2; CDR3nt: TGCAGCGTTGACGGACTAGCGGGAGTGAACGAGCAGTACTTC; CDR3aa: CSVDGLAGVNEQYF
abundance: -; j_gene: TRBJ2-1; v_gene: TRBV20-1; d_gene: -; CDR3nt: TGCAGTGCAGGAGAGTACAATGAGCAGTTCTTC; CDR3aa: CSAGEYNEQFF
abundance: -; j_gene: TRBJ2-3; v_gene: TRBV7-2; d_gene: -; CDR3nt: TGTGCCAGCAGCTTAATTGGGACAAGGACGACAGATACGCAGTATTTT; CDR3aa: CASSLIGTRTTDTQYF
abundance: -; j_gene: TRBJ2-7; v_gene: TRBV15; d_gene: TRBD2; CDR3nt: TGTGCCATCGCAGCGGGAGTAAACTACGAGCAGTACTTC; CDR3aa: CAIAAGVNYEQYF
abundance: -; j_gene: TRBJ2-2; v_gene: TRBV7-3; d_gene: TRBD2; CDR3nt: TGTGCCAGCAGCTTGCTCCCAGCGGGGTTGGGCACCGGGGAGCTGTTTTTT; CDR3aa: CASSLLPAGLGTGELFF